One and the same sample provided the 15 T cell receptor beta chains below, sequenced in a study of blood T cell repertoires in COVID-19. Sequencing used immunoSEQ multiplex PCR; TCRdb keeps in-frame clones, though not all of them. Among 100,000 to 150,000 clones listed, approximately 81% were seen once. Specimen: peripheral blood. All receptors come from a woman between 50 and 59 years old with acute or convalescent COVID-19.

The chain couples TRBV7-6 to TRBJ1-3; 9 nucleotides align to TRBD1. Germline V gene data show CDR1 as SGHVS and CDR2 as FNYEAQ. There are 15 residues in the CDR3. V lost 5 bases, J lost 4 bases, and 6 bases stayed unmatched. The CDR3 is CASSLHGTGGNTIYF. CDR3 sequence (DNA): TGTGCCAGCAGCCTTCACGGGACAGGGGGAAACACCATATATTTT.

The chain has TRBV28 and TRBJ1-3, with D possibly being TRBD1 (6 bases). Germline V CDR1 and CDR2: MDHEN, SYDVKM. The length of the CDR3 is 15 residues. Trimming took off 5 bases at V and 0 bases at J, with 11 bases between the two ends. The CDR3 coding sequence is TGTGCCAGCAGTGCCGCAGGGGCCTCTGGAAACACCATATATTTT. This codes for CASSAAGASGNTIYF.

The chain employs TRBV6-5 and TRBJ2-5; TRBD2 agrees at 7 bases. The CDR3 extends over 15 amino acids. Germline values: CDR1 MNHEY, CDR2 SVGAGI. The V gene end was trimmed by 4 bases and the J gene end by 5 bases; junction bases not matched to a gene: 10. The CDR3 protein is CASSFWGGIGETQYF. CDR3 bases: TGTGCCAGCAGTTTCTGGGGAGGGATCGGGGAGACCCAGTACTTC.

The rearrangement links TRBV6-5 to TRBJ1-1; a possible D gene is TRBD1 (6 bases). The CDR3 contains 15 residues. CDR1 is MNHEY, CDR2 SVGAGI, per germline. The V end lost 4 bases, the J end lost 4 bases, and 16 bases lay between the germline ends. Here the CDR3 DNA reads TGTGCCAGCAGTTTTTCCCTGACAGGCGTCACTGAAGCTTTCTTT. It translates to CASSFSLTGVTEAFF.

The rearrangement uses TRBV12-3 or TRBV12-4 and TRBJ2-5; 7 bases line up with TRBD2. V shed 6 bases and J 5 bases; nucleotides not matched to a gene: 6. This CDR3 comprises 13 residues. CDR3 protein: CASSPGLGETQYF. CDR3 DNA: TGTGCCAGCAGCCCCGGACTAGGGGAGACCCAGTACTTC.

The chain links TRBV6-1 to TRBJ1-2, with no clear D. Trimming removed 4 bases from V and 0 bases from J, with 18 bases in between. There are 17 residues in the CDR3. Per the germline V gene, CDR1 is MNHNS and CDR2 is SASEGT. The CDR3 region is CASSARTEGLPNYGYTF. CDR3 nucleotides: TGTGCCAGCAGTGCTCGGACCGAGGGCCTACCTAACTATGGCTACACCTTC.

The chain joins TRBV5-5 to TRBJ1-4; 10 nucleotides line up with TRBD1. The germline CDR1 and CDR2 sequences are SGHKS and YYEKEE (reference sequence). This CDR3 comprises 15 residues. The ends lost 3 bases at V and 6 bases at J; junction bases unmatched: 5. CDR3 amino acids: CASSWGQGRDEKLFF. The CDR3 DNA reads as TGTGCCAGCAGCTGGGGACAGGGGCGAGATGAAAAACTGTTTTTT.

The rearrangement uses TRBV28 and TRBJ2-7; no reliable D call. Trimming shortened V by 6 bases and J by 0 bases, and 9 bases separated the two germline ends. CDR1 and CDR2 from the germline V gene are MDHEN and SYDVKM. CDR3 length: 13 amino acids. DNA of the CDR3: TGTGCCAGCAGGACTGTCGGCTCCTACGAGCAGTACTTC. This codes for CASRTVGSYEQYF.

The sample holds one count of this clone. This rearrangement joins TRBV4-2 to TRBJ2-3; D gene uncertain. Trimming cost V 1 base and J 5 bases, with 4 bases left between them. CDR3 length: 12 residues. Germline V gene data show CDR1 as LGHNA and CDR2 as YNFKEQ. CDR3 sequence reads: CASSQGGDTQYF. The CDR3 bases are TGTGCCAGCAGCCAAGGCGGAGATACGCAGTATTTT.

The chain uses TRBV28 and TRBJ1-1, with a tentative D call TRBD1 (6 bases). V lost 5 bases to trimming and J lost 1 base, with 11 bases between them. Germline CDR1 reads MDHEN; CDR2 reads SYDVKM. This CDR3 has 14 amino acids. As DNA, the CDR3 is TGTGCCAGCAGTCGATGGACAGCGAACACTGAAGCTTTCTTT. Translated, it gives CASSRWTANTEAFF. The whole variable domain, remainder taken from reference TRBV28 and TRBJ1-1, is DVKVTQSSRYLVKRTGEKVFLECVQDMDHENMFWYRQDPGLGLRLIYFSYDVKMKEKGDIPEGYSVSREKKERFSLILESASTNQTSMYLCASSRWTANTEAFFGQGTRLTVV.

The chain employs TRBV30 and TRBJ2-7, with D perhaps matching TRBD2 (5 bases). V lost 7 bases, J lost 5 bases, and 21 bases lay in between. Germline V gene data show CDR1 as GTSNPN and CDR2 as SVGIG (reference sequence). The CDR3 has 14 amino acids. DNA for the CDR3: TGTGCCTCTCACCCTAGAGGGCCCGGGGACGAGCAGTACTTC. It is translated as CASHPRGPGDEQYF.

This chain joins TRBV13 and TRBJ2-6; the D is unclear. There are 13 residues in the CDR3. Trimming stripped 6 bases from V and 3 bases from J, with 6 bases between. Germline lookup yields CDR1 PRHDT and CDR2 FYEKMQ (reference sequence). The CDR3 sequence: CASSRSGANVLTF. CDR3 sequence (DNA): TGTGCCAGCAGTAGAAGTGGGGCCAACGTCCTGACTTTC. Looking up the rest from reference TRBV13 and TRBJ2-6 gives the full variable domain: AAGVIQSPRHLIKEKRETATLKCYPIPRHDTVYWYQQGPGQDPQFLISFYEKMQSDKGSIPDRFSAQQFSDYHSELNMSSLELGDSALYFCASSRSGANVLTFGAGSRLTVL.

The rearrangement links TRBV7-2 to TRBJ2-3; TRBD2 aligns across 12 bases. V shed 2 bases and J 4 bases; nucleotides not matched to a gene: 4. Germline CDR1 SGHTA, CDR2 FQGNSA. The length of the CDR3 is 16 residues. CDR3 DNA: TGTGCCAGCAGCTTACATGGACTAGCGGGATCAGATACGCAGTATTTT. Translation: CASSLHGLAGSDTQYF.

This clone has only one observation. This chain connects TRBV5-1 to TRBJ2-7, with D unresolved. Trimming shortened V by 3 bases and J by 3 bases, and 4 bases separated the two germline ends. CDR1 is SGHRS, CDR2 YFSETQ, per germline. The CDR3 spans 11 residues. For the CDR3, the DNA is TGCGCCAGCAGCTCAGACTACGAGCAGTACTTC. Translated: CASSSDYEQYF.

This chain links TRBV7-3 with TRBJ2-1; 13 bases agree with TRBD2. The germline gives CDR1 SGHTA, CDR2 FQGTGA. V trimming: 5 bases; J trimming: 11 bases; junction bases outside the gene matches: 9. This CDR3 contains 15 residues. The CDR3 loop reads CASSRGLAGNTQQFF. CDR3 nucleotides: TGTGCCAGCAGCCGGGGACTAGCGGGAAATACCCAGCAGTTCTTC.